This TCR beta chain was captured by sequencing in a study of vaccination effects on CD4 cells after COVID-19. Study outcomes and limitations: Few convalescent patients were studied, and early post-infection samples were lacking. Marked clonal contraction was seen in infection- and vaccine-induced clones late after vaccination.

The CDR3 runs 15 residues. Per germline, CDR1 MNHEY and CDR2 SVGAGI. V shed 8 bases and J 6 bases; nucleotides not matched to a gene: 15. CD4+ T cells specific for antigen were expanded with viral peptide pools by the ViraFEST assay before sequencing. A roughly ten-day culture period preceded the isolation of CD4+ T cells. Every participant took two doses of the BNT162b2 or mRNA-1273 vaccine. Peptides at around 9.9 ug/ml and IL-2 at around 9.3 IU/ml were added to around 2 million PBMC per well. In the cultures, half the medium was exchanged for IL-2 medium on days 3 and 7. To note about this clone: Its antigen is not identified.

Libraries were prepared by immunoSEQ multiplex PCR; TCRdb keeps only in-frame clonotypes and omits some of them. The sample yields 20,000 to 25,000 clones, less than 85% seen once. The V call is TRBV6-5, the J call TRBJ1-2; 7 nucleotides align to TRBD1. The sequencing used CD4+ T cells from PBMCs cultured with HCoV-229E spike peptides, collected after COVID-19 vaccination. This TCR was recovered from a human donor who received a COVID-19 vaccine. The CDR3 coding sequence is TGTGCCAGCGTGGAGACAGGGCTGATCTTTAATGGCTACACCTTC. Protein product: CASVETGLIFNGYTF.